Below are 21 T cell receptor beta chains sequenced from a single sample in a study of blood T cells in healthy people across ages (dated by TCRdb to 2015 to 2017). Library prep was done by 5' RACE. The sequencing machine was an Illumina HiSeq 2500. A second PCR of about 6 to 11 cycles was performed with a sample-barcoded 5' primer and a J-beta primer mix. TCRdb applied fastp at Q25 and MiXCR to the public reads, then kept only in-frame beta chains. Each entry is one CDR3 protein sequence, shown with its most common DNA and genes. Here the sample has roughly 680,000 distinct CDR3 sequences; over 40% occur a single time. The ten largest clones represent roughly 14% of the sample. Sequencing input: blood. The receptors were sampled from a woman older than 75 in good health.

About this clonotype itself: This could be a read error, since a much larger clone is one nucleotide away. This chain uses TRBV25-1 with TRBJ2-3; possible D gene TRBD1, 5 bases. CDR3 length equals 13 residues. Germline V gene lookup returns CDR1 MGHDK and CDR2 SYGVNS. CDR3 sequence reads: CASSRGATDTQNF. The DNA for the CDR3 is TGTGCCAGCAGTCGTGGAGCGACAGATACGCAGAATTTT.

This clonotype was picked up many times. This rearrangement joins TRBV5-5 to TRBJ2-5, with no clear D. Germline CDR1 is SGHKS and CDR2 is YYEKEE (reference sequence). This CDR3 has 12 residues. V lost 3 bases and J 4 bases, leaving 7 bases between the germline ends. CDR3 in DNA: TGTGCCAGCAGCTCACCGTTAGAGACCCAGTACTTC. It yields the protein CASSSPLETQYF.

This chain uses TRBV15 with TRBJ2-1, with TRBD2 identical over 11 bases. V lost 1 base to trimming and J lost 3 bases; unmatched junction nucleotides: 5. The germline CDR1 and CDR2 sequences are LNHNV and YYDKDF (reference sequence). CDR3 length: 17 amino acids. For the CDR3, the DNA is TGTGCCACCAGCAGAGGACTAGCGGGGAGAAACTACAATGAGCAGTTCTTC. It is translated as CATSRGLAGRNYNEQFF.

This clonotype was observed a few times. The chain is built from TRBV2 and TRBJ2-2; 7 positions match TRBD2. The junction had 6 bases not matched to a gene; V was cut back by 1 base and J by 4 bases. The CDR3 has 16 amino acids. The germline CDR1 and CDR2 sequences are SNHLY and FYNNEI. CDR3 sequence reads: CASSEERLATTGELFF. In nucleotides, the CDR3 is TGTGCCAGCAGTGAAGAGCGACTAGCAACCACCGGGGAGCTGTTTTTT.

The gene calls are TRBV12-3 or TRBV12-4 and TRBJ2-3, with 7 bases matching TRBD2. CDR3 length equals 15 residues. The trim removed 5 bases at V and 2 bases at J, leaving 7 bases unmatched. CDR3 nucleotide sequence: TGTGCCAGCAGTATAGAGGGACTACCCACAGATACGCAGTATTTT. This encodes CASSIEGLPTDTQYF.

The chain couples TRBV5-5 to TRBJ1-1; 11 bases agree with TRBD1. The CDR3 consists of 18 residues. Germline CDR1 is SGHKS and CDR2 is YYEKEE (reference sequence). Germline trimming cut 8 bases from V and 1 base from J; bases unmatched to any gene: 16. The CDR3 spells CASLWAIPGQGGNTEAFF. The CDR3 DNA reads as TGTGCCAGTCTGTGGGCTATCCCGGGACAGGGGGGGAACACTGAAGCTTTCTTT.

In its sample, this clonotype was seen many times. The chain links TRBV4-2 to TRBJ2-5; 7 bases align to TRBD2. V was pared by 0 bases and J by 1 base, with 14 bases of the junction left unmatched. The CDR3 has 19 amino acids. Germline V gene lookup returns CDR1 LGHNA and CDR2 YNFKEQ. This chain's CDR3 is CASSQDSLWGRAVQETQYF. CDR3 sequence (DNA): TGTGCCAGCAGCCAAGATAGTTTGTGGGGGAGGGCCGTCCAAGAGACCCAGTACTTC.

The genes are TRBV12-3 or TRBV12-4 and TRBJ1-1, with D possibly being TRBD1 (5 bases). The CDR3 sequence is 14 residues long. V lost 5 bases and J lost 5, with 15 bases in between. In DNA form, the CDR3 reads TGTGCCAGCAGTGGGGGGGGGAGCCTAACTGAAGCTTTCTTT. Translated: CASSGGGSLTEAFF.

V gene TRBV5-1 combines with J gene TRBJ2-1, with 10 bases fitting TRBD1. The trim removed 3 bases at V and 4 bases at J, leaving 10 bases unmatched. Germline loops: CDR1 SGHRS, CDR2 YFSETQ. The CDR3 totals 17 residues. CDR3 sequence: CASSWGSGTGDYNEQFF. The CDR3 DNA follows: TGCGCCAGCAGCTGGGGAAGTGGGACAGGGGATTACAATGAGCAGTTCTTC.

This clonotype was observed at least ten times. This chain joins TRBV7-2 and TRBJ2-3; the D gene is possibly TRBD2 (6 bases). The V end was cut by 4 bases, the J end by 7 bases, with 18 bases between. This CDR3 is built from 15 residues. Per the germline V gene, CDR1 is SGHTA and CDR2 is FQGNSA. In DNA, the CDR3 is TGTGCCAGCAGCTCTCAGGGACTCCCCCGCTATACGCAGTATTTT. Translation: CASSSQGLPRYTQYF.

This clonotype was detected many times. The rearrangement joins TRBV7-9 to TRBJ2-1, with 8 positions matching TRBD2. The CDR3 has 14 amino acids. The germline gives CDR1 SEHNR, CDR2 FQNEAQ (reference sequence). Trimming at V came to 4 bases and at J to 6 bases, leaving 5 bases not matched to a gene. This CDR3 is CASSYSGTSNEQFF. For the CDR3, the DNA is TGTGCCAGCAGCTATAGCGGGACATCCAATGAGCAGTTCTTC.

With regard to this clonotype: A junction boundary mismatches the germline segment, possibly from a read error. The V and J genes are TRBV12-3 or TRBV12-4 and TRBJ2-3, with 13 bases lining up with TRBD2. The CDR3 totals 16 residues. The CDR3, as DNA: TGTGCCAGCAGGACTAGCGGGGGGACTAGCACAGAGACGCAGTATTTT. Translation gives CASRTSGGTSTETQYF.

This clonotype appeared a single time. The V call is TRBV6-1, the J call TRBJ1-4; D remains unclear. Germline loops: CDR1 MNHNS, CDR2 SASEGT. Trimming took 5 bases from V and 8 from J, leaving 15 bases between them. The CDR3 has 14 residues. The CDR3 sequence: CASSTLPGGEKLFF. As DNA, the CDR3 is TGTGCCAGCAGTACGCTCCCGGGTGGGGAAAAACTGTTTTTT.

The chain links TRBV3-1 to TRBJ2-1; 8 positions agree with TRBD1. The CDR3 length is 16 residues. CDR1 and CDR2 from the germline V gene are LGHDT and YNNKEL (reference sequence). V was pared by 4 bases and J by 1 base, with 6 bases of the junction left unmatched. The CDR3 sequence: CASSRSWTGSYNEQFF. DNA for the CDR3: TGTGCCAGCAGCCGAAGCTGGACAGGGTCCTACAATGAGCAGTTCTTC.

As concerns this clonotype: This sequence may be a read error, since a much larger clone differs from it by one base. The chain uses TRBV7-9 and TRBJ2-3; 8 nucleotides align to TRBD1. This CDR3 contains 15 residues. Germline V gene data show CDR1 as SEHNR and CDR2 as FQNEAQ (reference sequence). V gave up 0 bases and J gave up 6 bases; unmatched junction bases: 5. In nucleotides, the CDR3 is TGTGCCAGCAGCTTAGCGGGACAGGAGTCGGATACGCAGTATTTT. As protein: CASSLAGQESDTQYF.

The chain joins TRBV10-3 to TRBJ1-2; D is uncertain. This CDR3 is 13 amino acids long. Deletions cut 7 bases from V and 5 bases from J, with 14 bases between. The germline gives CDR1 ENHRY, CDR2 SYGVKD. Here the CDR3 reads CAITPAGGYGYTF. The CDR3 coding sequence is TGTGCCATCACCCCAGCGGGTGGGTATGGCTACACCTTC.

V and J are TRBV7-6 and TRBJ2-2, with 12 nucleotides matching TRBD2. Germline CDR1 SGHVS, CDR2 FNYEAQ. The CDR3 has 17 residues. After removal of 5 bases from V and 3 bases from J, the junction contained 7 bases not matched to a gene. The CDR3 loop is CASSPELAGGYTGELFF. Written as DNA, the CDR3 is TGTGCCAGCAGCCCGGAACTAGCGGGGGGATACACCGGGGAGCTGTTTTTT.

This clonotype has just one count. Germline is not matched at one junction end, which may reflect a read error. This chain connects TRBV5-1 to TRBJ2-3; TRBD1 or TRBD2 may be the D gene (9 bases each). CDR1 and CDR2 from the germline V gene are SGHRS and YFSETQ. The CDR3 contains 15 residues. CDR3 protein: CASNGQGTSTDTLYF. The CDR3 DNA is TGCGCCAGCAACGGACAGGGGACTAGCACAGATACGCTGTATTTT.

This clonotype was counted once. This clone may be a read error of a much larger clone one base away. This chain links TRBV2 with TRBJ2-7, with 11 bases identical to TRBD2. The V gene end was trimmed by 5 bases and the J gene end by 7 bases; junction bases not matched to a gene: 10. Per germline, CDR1 SNHLY and CDR2 FYNNEI. This CDR3 is 15 amino acids long. Written as DNA, the CDR3 is TGTGCCAGCAGTCGCCTAGCGGGGGGCAACAATGAGCAGTACTTC. This translates into CASSRLAGGNNEQYF. Full variable domain (outside the CDR3, taken from reference TRBV2 and TRBJ2-7): EPEVTQTPSHQVTQMGQEVILRCVPISNHLYFYWYRQILGQKVEFLVSFYNNEISEKSEIFDDQFSVERPDGSNFTLKIRSTKLEDSAMYFCASSRLAGGNNEQYFGPGTRLTVT.

This clonotype has a count of ten or more. CDR3 amino acids: CASSLGPGAPPYNEQFF. The CDR3 bases are TGTGCCAGCAGCTTAGGTCCAGGGGCCCCTCCCTACAATGAGCAGTTCTTC. The chain recombines TRBV7-9 with TRBJ2-1, with D perhaps TRBD1 (6 bases). This CDR3 comprises 17 residues. Looked up from germline, CDR1 is SEHNR and CDR2 is FQNEAQ (reference sequence). V was trimmed by 1 base and J by 2 bases, leaving 15 bases between them.

This clonotype has a count of ten or more. The chain recombines TRBV10-3 with TRBJ2-7; tentatively, D is TRBD1 (5 bases). Looked up from germline, CDR1 is ENHRY and CDR2 is SYGVKD. V was trimmed by 0 bases and J by 0 bases, leaving 12 bases between them. This CDR3 is 16 amino acids long. CDR3 amino acids: CAISESGRADSYEQYF. The CDR3 coding sequence is TGTGCCATCAGTGAGTCGGGCAGGGCCGACTCCTACGAGCAGTACTTC.